This T cell receptor beta chain was documented in a study of T cells in localized non-small cell lung cancer. The germline V gene encodes CDR1 LGHNA and CDR2 YNFKEQ. The germline V and J ends were trimmed by 2 bases and 8 bases, with 21 bases remaining between them. This CDR3 is 16 amino acids long. About this clone: What it binds is not known.

Sequenced by immunoSEQ multiplex PCR; TCRdb stores in-frame clones only, minus some. The table records tens of thousands of clones, 85% to 90% of them present only once. The study, taken as a whole, reports: Uninvolved adjacent lung showed peak T cell clonality, exceeding tumor.

The specimen comprised peripheral blood, sampled before any cancer treatment. V gene TRBV4-2 combines with J gene TRBJ1-1; D is unresolved. The sequence was collected from a woman between 35 and 75 years old with stage I lung adenocarcinoma. The CDR3, as DNA: TGTGCCAGCAGCCAACCATACGGCGACGACACTTCAGAAGCTTTCTTT. This codes for CASSQPYGDDTSEAFF.